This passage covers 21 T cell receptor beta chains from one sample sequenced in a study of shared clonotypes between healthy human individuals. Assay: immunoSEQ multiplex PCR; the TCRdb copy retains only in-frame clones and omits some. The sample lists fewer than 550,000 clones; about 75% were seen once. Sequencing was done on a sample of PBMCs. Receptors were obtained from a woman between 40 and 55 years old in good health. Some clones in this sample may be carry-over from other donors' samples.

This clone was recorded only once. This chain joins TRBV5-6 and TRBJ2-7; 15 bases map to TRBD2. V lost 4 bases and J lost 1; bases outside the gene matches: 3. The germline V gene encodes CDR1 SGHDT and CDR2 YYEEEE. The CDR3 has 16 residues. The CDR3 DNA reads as TGTGCCAGCAGCCCCGGACTAGCGGGAGGGTCCTACGAGCAGTACTTC. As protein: CASSPGLAGGSYEQYF.

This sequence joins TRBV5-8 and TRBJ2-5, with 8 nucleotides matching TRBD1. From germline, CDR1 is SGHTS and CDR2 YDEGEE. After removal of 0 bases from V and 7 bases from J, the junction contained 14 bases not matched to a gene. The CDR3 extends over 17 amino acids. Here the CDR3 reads CASSLVVGQGALGTQYF. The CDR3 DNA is TGTGCCAGCAGCTTGGTTGTCGGGCAGGGGGCCTTAGGGACCCAGTACTTC.

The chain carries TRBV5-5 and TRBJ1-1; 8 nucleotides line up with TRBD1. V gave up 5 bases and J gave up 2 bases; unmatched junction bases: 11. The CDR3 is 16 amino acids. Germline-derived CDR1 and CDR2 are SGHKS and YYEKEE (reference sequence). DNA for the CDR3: TGTGCCAGCAGTGGGTTAACGGGACAGGTAAACACTGAAGCTTTCTTT. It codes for CASSGLTGQVNTEAFF.

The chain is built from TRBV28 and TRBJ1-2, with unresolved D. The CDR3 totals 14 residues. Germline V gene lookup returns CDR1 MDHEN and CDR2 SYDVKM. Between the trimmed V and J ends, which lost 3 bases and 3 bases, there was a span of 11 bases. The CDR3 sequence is CASSFRPPDYGYTF. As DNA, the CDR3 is TGTGCCAGCAGTTTTAGACCGCCGGACTATGGCTACACCTTC.

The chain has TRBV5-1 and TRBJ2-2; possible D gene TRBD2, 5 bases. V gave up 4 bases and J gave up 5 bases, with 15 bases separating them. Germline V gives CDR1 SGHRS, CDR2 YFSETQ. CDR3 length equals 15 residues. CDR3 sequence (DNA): TGCGCCAGCAGCCCCTATAGGCAGCGGACCGGGGAGCTGTTTTTT. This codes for CASSPYRQRTGELFF.

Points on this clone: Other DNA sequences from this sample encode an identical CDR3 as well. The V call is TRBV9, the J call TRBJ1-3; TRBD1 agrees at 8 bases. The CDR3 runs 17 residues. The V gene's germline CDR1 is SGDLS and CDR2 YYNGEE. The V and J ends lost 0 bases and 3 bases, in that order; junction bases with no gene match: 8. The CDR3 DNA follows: TGTGCCAGCAGCGTAGCTTCAGGGGGCGCAGGTGGAAACACCATATATTTT. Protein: CASSVASGGAGGNTIYF.

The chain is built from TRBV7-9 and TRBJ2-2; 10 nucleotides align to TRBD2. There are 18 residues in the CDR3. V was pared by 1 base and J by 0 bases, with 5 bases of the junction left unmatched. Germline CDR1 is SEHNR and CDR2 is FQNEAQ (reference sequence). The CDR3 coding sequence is TGTGCCAGCAGCTTAGGTCTAGCGGGAGAGGCGAACACCGGGGAGCTGTTTTTT. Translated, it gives CASSLGLAGEANTGELFF. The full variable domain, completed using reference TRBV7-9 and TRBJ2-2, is DTGVSQNPRHKITKRGQNVTFRCDPISEHNRLYWYRQTLGQGPEFLTYFQNEAQLEKSRLLSDRFSAERPKGSFSTLEIQRTEQGDSAMYLCASSLGLAGEANTGELFFGEGSRLTVL.

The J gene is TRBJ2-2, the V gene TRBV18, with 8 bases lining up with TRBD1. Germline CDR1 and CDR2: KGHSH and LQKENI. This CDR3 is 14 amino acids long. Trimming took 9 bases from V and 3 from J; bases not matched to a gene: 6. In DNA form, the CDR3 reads TGTGCCAGTCAGGGGGCTCGGGACACCGGGGAGCTGTTTTTT. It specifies CASQGARDTGELFF.

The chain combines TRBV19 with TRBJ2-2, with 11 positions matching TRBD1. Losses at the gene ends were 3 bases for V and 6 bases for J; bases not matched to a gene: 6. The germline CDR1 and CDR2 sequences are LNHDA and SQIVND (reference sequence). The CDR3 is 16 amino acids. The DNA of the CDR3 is TGTGCCAGTAGTATCCCCGGACAGGGGGCCTCCGGGGAGCTGTTTTTT. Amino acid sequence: CASSIPGQGASGELFF. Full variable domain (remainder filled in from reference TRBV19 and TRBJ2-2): DGGITQSPKYLFRKEGQNVTLSCEQNLNHDAMYWYRQDPGQGLRLIYYSQIVNDFQKGDIAEGYSVSREKKESFPLTVTSAQKNPTAFYLCASSIPGQGASGELFFGEGSRLTVL.

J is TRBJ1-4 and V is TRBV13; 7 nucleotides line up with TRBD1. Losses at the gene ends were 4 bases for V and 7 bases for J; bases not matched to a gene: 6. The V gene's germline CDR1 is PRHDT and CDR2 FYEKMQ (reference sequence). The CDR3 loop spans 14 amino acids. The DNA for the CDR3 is TGTGCCAGCAGCTCGACAGGGATGAGTGAAAAACTGTTTTTT. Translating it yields CASSSTGMSEKLFF.

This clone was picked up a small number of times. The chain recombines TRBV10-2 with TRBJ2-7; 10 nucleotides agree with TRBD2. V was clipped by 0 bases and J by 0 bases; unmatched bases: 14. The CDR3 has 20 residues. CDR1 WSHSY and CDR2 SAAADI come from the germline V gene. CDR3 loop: CASSESPLVEGLASSYEQYF. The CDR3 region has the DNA TGCGCCAGCAGTGAGTCCCCTTTAGTTGAGGGACTAGCGAGCTCCTACGAGCAGTACTTC.

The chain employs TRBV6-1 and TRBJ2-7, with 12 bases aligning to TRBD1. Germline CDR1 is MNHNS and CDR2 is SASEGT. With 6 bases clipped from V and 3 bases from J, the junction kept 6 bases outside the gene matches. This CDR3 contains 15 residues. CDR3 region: CASRPGTGGVYEQYF. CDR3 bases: TGTGCCAGCAGACCCGGGACAGGGGGCGTCTACGAGCAGTACTTC.

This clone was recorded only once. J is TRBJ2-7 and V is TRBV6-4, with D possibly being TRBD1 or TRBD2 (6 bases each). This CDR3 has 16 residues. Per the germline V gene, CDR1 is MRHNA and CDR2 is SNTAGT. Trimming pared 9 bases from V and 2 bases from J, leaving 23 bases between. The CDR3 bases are TGTGCCAGTGGTAGGTGGGGGGCACTAACTCCCTACGAGCAGTACTTC. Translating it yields CASGRWGALTPYEQYF.

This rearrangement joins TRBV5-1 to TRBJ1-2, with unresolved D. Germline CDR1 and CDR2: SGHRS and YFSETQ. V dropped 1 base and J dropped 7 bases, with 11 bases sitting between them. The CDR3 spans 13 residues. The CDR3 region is CASSLSGRSGYTF. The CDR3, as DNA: TGCGCCAGCAGCTTGTCTGGGAGGTCTGGCTACACCTTC.

The CDR3 DNA sequence: TGTGCTAGTGGTTTAGATAACAGGGAGCTGTTTTTT. Its translation: CASGLDNRELFF. The chain is built from TRBV12-5 and TRBJ2-2; the D is unclear. The V gene lost 3 bases and the J gene lost 9 bases, with 8 bases spanning the gap. Germline loops: CDR1 LGHNT, CDR2 FRNRAP. CDR3 size: 12 residues.

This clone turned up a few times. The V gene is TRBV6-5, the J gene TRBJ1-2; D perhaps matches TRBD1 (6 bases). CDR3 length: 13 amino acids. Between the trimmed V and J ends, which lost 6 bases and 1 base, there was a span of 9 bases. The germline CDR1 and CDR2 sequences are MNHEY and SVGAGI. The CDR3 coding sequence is TGTGCCAGCAGCTTGGACAGTAACTATGGCTACACCTTC. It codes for CASSLDSNYGYTF.

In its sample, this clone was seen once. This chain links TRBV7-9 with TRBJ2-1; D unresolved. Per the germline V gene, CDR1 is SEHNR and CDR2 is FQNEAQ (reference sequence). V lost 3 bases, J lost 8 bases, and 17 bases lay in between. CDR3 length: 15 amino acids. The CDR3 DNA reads TGTGCCAGCAGCTTCCAAGTTCGGCGTCCGGATGAGCAGTTCTTC. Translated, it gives CASSFQVRRPDEQFF.

CDR3 DNA sequence: TGCGCCAGCAGCCAAGATTGGGCTAGCGGGAGAGTATACGAGCAGTACTTC. Translated, it gives CASSQDWASGRVYEQYF. The rearrangement uses TRBV4-3 and TRBJ2-7, with 10 bases fitting TRBD2. V was pared by 0 bases and J by 4 bases, with 9 bases of the junction left unmatched. CDR3 size: 17 residues. The germline gives CDR1 LGHNA, CDR2 YSLEER.

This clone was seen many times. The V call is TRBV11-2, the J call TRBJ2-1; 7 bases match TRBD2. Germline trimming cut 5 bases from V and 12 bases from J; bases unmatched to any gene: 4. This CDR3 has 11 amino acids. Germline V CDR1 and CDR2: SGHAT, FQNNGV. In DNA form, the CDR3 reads TGTGCCAGCAGCACCGGACTAGGGCAGTTCTTC. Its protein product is CASSTGLGQFF.

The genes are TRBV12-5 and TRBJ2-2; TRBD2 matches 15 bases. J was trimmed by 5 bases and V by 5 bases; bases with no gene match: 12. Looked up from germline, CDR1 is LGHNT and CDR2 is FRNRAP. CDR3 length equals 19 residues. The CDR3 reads CASGGGSGLAGGGTGELFF. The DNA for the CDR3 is TGTGCTAGTGGTGGGGGTTCGGGACTAGCGGGAGGTGGTACCGGGGAGCTGTTTTTT.

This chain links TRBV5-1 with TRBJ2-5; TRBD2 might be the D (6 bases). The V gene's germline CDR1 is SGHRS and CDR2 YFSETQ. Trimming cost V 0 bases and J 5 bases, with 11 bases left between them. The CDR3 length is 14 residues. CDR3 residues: CASSLDGSAETQYF. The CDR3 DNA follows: TGCGCCAGCAGCTTGGACGGGAGCGCGGAGACCCAGTACTTC.